This T cell receptor (beta chain) derives from a study of CD8 T cells in Susac syndrome. J lost 1 base, V lost 0 bases, and 11 bases had no gene match. The CDR3 sequence is 19 residues long. CDR1 LGHDT and CDR2 YNNKEL come from the germline V gene (reference sequence). Random hexamers were used to reverse transcribe roughly 0.5 to 1 ug of RNA. Amplification of the TCR beta CDR3 was carried out by immunoSEQ multiplex PCR, which spanned a total of 54 Vbeta and 13 Jbeta segments. TCRdb recomputed calls from the immunoSEQ multiplex PCR reads with MiXCR, one row per CDR3 protein. The sample carries about 300,000 distinct CDR3 sequences, about 90% recorded once.

This TCR was sampled from a human donor with multiple sclerosis. The sequenced sample was CD4+ T cells from PBMCs. The chain employs TRBV3-1 and TRBJ1-3; the match to TRBD1 covers 8 bases. CDR3 sequence reads: CASSQEGGRGRKSGNTIYF. CDR3 in DNA: TGTGCCAGCAGCCAAGAGGGGGGCAGGGGGCGTAAGTCTGGAAACACCATATATTTT.